These 17 T cell receptor beta chains were sequenced from one sample in a study of Ad26.COV2.S vaccination and SARS-CoV-2 variants. Treatment specified: about 20 received Ad26.COV2.S at low or high dose, single or two shots; several received placebo; per-sample allocation not given. Day 63 after the first injection of vaccine or placebo was the sampling time. Repertoires were generated with immunoSEQ multiplex PCR, while TCRdb's copy carries only in-frame clones and drops some. This table has over 300,000 clones, under 90% appearing once. The source material was peripheral blood, sampled in a trial of Ad26.COV2.S vaccine versus placebo. Source of these receptors: a person between 18 and 60 years old who received the Ad26.COV2.S COVID-19 vaccine or a placebo.

The V call is TRBV30, the J call TRBJ2-3; 8 nucleotides line up with TRBD2. Trimming took 0 bases from V and 11 from J; bases not matched to a gene: 22. From germline, CDR1 is GTSNPN and CDR2 SVGIG (reference sequence). The CDR3 consists of 18 residues. The DNA of the CDR3 is TGTGCCTGGAGTGTAATGGAGGGGCTAGCGGGCTACCAATTCGGGCAGTATTTT. Its protein is CAWSVMEGLAGYQFGQYF.

The chain recombines TRBV27 with TRBJ1-4, with unresolved D. The CDR3 sequence is 13 residues long. Germline V gene data show CDR1 as MNHEY and CDR2 as SMNVEV (reference sequence). Trimming removed 6 bases at V and 6 bases at J, with 11 bases between. Here the CDR3 reads CASSPRNYEKLFF. In nucleotides, the CDR3 is TGTGCCAGCAGCCCTCGGAATTATGAAAAACTGTTTTTT.

V and J are TRBV5-4 and TRBJ1-2; unclear D gene. The germline CDR1 and CDR2 sequences are SGHNT and YYREEE (reference sequence). The CDR3 sequence is 11 residues long. V gave up 3 bases and J gave up 8 bases, with 8 bases separating them. DNA of the CDR3: TGTGCCAGCAGCTCCTTTCTCGGCTACACCTTC. Translation: CASSSFLGYTF.

Concerning this clone itself: This sequence may be a read error, since a much larger clone differs from it by one base. The genes are TRBV4-2 and TRBJ2-2; TRBD2 matches 9 bases. J lost 7 bases, V lost 1 base, and 4 bases had no gene match. The CDR3 consists of 15 residues. The V gene's germline CDR1 is LGHNA and CDR2 YNFKEQ. CDR3 nucleotide sequence: TGTGCCAGCAGCCAAGGGACTAGCGACATCGGGGAGCTGTTTTTT. This gives the protein CASSQGTSDIGELFF.

The rearrangement joins TRBV4-3 to TRBJ2-5, with 8 bases matching TRBD2. Germline V gene sequence: CDR1 LGHNA, CDR2 YSLEER. This CDR3 is 14 amino acids long. V was clipped by 5 bases and J by 1 base; unmatched bases: 3. In DNA, the CDR3 is TGCGCCAGCAGCTCCCTAGCGGGCCAAGAGACCCAGTACTTC. Its protein product is CASSSLAGQETQYF.

A single count supports this clone. This chain's CDR3 is CASNLAAGTYEQYF. CDR3 in DNA: TGTGCCAGCAATCTAGCGGCGGGGACCTACGAGCAGTACTTC. This rearrangement joins TRBV28 to TRBJ2-7; 7 nucleotides align to TRBD2. Germline V gene sequence: CDR1 MDHEN, CDR2 SYDVKM. V was pared by 7 bases and J by 2 bases, with 8 bases of the junction left unmatched. This CDR3 comprises 14 residues.

This clone was counted only a few times. The rearrangement links TRBV2 to TRBJ1-5; 7 nucleotides align to TRBD1. The V gene's germline CDR1 is SNHLY and CDR2 FYNNEI. V lost 2 bases to trimming and J lost 7 bases; unmatched junction nucleotides: 2. CDR3 length equals 13 residues. The DNA of the CDR3 is TGTGCCAGCAGTGAATCAGGGGGACAGCCCCAGCATTTT. Translating gives CASSESGGQPQHF.

This chain joins TRBV6-5 and TRBJ2-1; tentatively, D is TRBD2 (7 bases). The germline V gene encodes CDR1 MNHEY and CDR2 SVGAGI. This CDR3 region has 15 residues. Trimming took 8 bases from V and 1 from J, leaving 15 bases between them. CDR3 nucleotides: TGTGCCAGCGGGGGGGCCTTTAGGTCCTACAATGAGCAGTTCTTC. Its protein is CASGGAFRSYNEQFF.

The rearrangement joins TRBV15 to TRBJ1-1, with 10 positions matching TRBD1. CDR1 LNHNV and CDR2 YYDKDF come from the germline V gene (reference sequence). Trimming removed 0 bases from V and 1 base from J; junction bases left unmatched: 2. The CDR3 consists of 16 residues. CDR3 loop: CATSRDDRGPNTEAFF. For the CDR3, the DNA is TGTGCCACCAGCAGAGACGACAGGGGGCCGAACACTGAAGCTTTCTTT.

The chain links TRBV10-3 to TRBJ1-2; 9 nucleotides line up with TRBD1. Unmatched junction bases numbered 7, after V lost 2 bases and J lost 3 bases. Germline V gives CDR1 ENHRY, CDR2 SYGVKD. The CDR3 sequence is 16 residues long. The DNA for the CDR3 is TGTGCCATCAGTGAGCTAGGGACAGGGAATTACTATGGCTACACCTTC. It yields the protein CAISELGTGNYYGYTF.

The chain uses TRBV6-5 and TRBJ2-4; D gene uncertain. Looked up from germline, CDR1 is MNHEY and CDR2 is SVGAGI. With 4 bases removed from V and 6 bases from J, the gap between germline ends came to 13 bases. CDR3 length equals 14 residues. The CDR3 protein is CASSSPRTGNIQYF. DNA for the CDR3: TGTGCCAGCAGTTCACCCCGAACGGGAAACATTCAGTACTTC.

The chain links TRBV7-8 to TRBJ2-2; possibly TRBD1 or TRBD2 for D (5 bases each). The germline gives CDR1 SGHVS, CDR2 FQNEAQ. V gave up 5 bases and J gave up 0 bases, with 10 bases separating them. The CDR3 has 15 amino acids. In DNA form, the CDR3 reads TGTGCCAGCAGCCGGGACGGCGCGAACACCGGGGAGCTGTTTTTT. Its protein is CASSRDGANTGELFF.

The chain links TRBV28 to TRBJ2-7, with 9 bases identical to TRBD2. The V segment lost 4 bases and the J segment 5 bases; nucleotides outside the gene matches: 3. The CDR3 consists of 13 residues. Per the germline V gene, CDR1 is MDHEN and CDR2 is SYDVKM. The CDR3 sequence is CASSWTSADEQYF. The CDR3 nucleotides read TGTGCCAGCAGTTGGACTAGCGCGGACGAGCAGTACTTC.

V is TRBV6-5 and J is TRBJ2-1; possibly TRBD2 for D (6 bases). The V gene lost 8 bases and the J gene lost 0 bases, with 8 bases spanning the gap. The CDR3 extends over 13 amino acids. In germline, CDR1 is MNHEY, CDR2 SVGAGI. The chain's CDR3 is CASAAGSYNEQFF. For the CDR3, the DNA is TGTGCCAGCGCAGCGGGCTCCTACAATGAGCAGTTCTTC.

The chain combines TRBV6-5 with TRBJ1-1, with D possibly matching TRBD1 (6 bases). V lost 5 bases to trimming and J lost 6 bases, with 13 bases between them. This CDR3 region has 13 residues. Germline V gives CDR1 MNHEY, CDR2 SVGAGI. The CDR3 spells CASSPLGAPEAFF. The CDR3 bases are TGTGCCAGCAGTCCCTTGGGGGCCCCTGAAGCTTTCTTT.

The rearrangement uses TRBV6-6 and TRBJ1-3, with D possibly being TRBD1 (6 bases). The germline V gene encodes CDR1 MNHNY and CDR2 SVGAGI (reference sequence). The CDR3 totals 15 residues. V was shortened by 2 bases and J by 3 bases, with 11 bases between the two germline ends. For the CDR3, the DNA is TGTGCCAGCAGTTACGGGGGGCAAGGTGGAAACACCATATATTTT. Protein sequence: CASSYGGQGGNTIYF.

The chain combines TRBV13 with TRBJ1-1; D unclear. In germline, CDR1 is PRHDT, CDR2 FYEKMQ (reference sequence). V lost 0 bases, J lost 5 bases, and 7 bases lay in between. The CDR3 is made up of 13 amino acids. The chain's CDR3 is CASSLGVRTEAFF. CDR3 nucleotide sequence: TGTGCCAGCAGCTTAGGAGTGCGAACTGAAGCTTTCTTT.